This T cell receptor (beta chain) was obtained from a study of early T cells in non-severe SARS-CoV-2 infection. Study-wide background: RNA in bulk from unsorted whole blood was sequenced, and chains were unpaired. Study-wide findings and caveats: Private and CD4 specificities were missed by VDJdb matching, skewed to anti-spike CD8.

This clonotype was seen many times. Its antigen remains unknown. The TCR library protocol attached unique molecular identifiers to the individual cDNA molecules. TCRdb passed the 5' RACE reads through MiXCR, listing each CDR3 protein once. Of some 87,000 distinct CDR3 sequences in the sample, 9% to 14% are singletons; the top ten hold approximately 2.5%. This CDR3 region has 17 residues. With 4 bases clipped from V and 9 bases from J, the junction kept 17 bases outside the gene matches. Germline-derived CDR1 and CDR2 are SGHVS and FNYEAQ. Sequencing used whole blood. This sequence joins TRBV7-6 and TRBJ2-1; 8 nucleotides agree with TRBD2. This TCR was sampled from an adult who was a healthcare worker with PCR-confirmed SARS-CoV-2 infection or an uninfected control (not recorded which). Here the CDR3 reads CASSSVPSSGSVGEQFF. In DNA, the CDR3 is TGTGCCAGCAGCTCCGTCCCCTCTAGCGGGTCAGTAGGTGAGCAGTTCTTC.